A single sample is the source of the 7 T cell receptor beta chains below, sequenced in a study of T-cell memory formation after mild COVID-19. MiXCR, run by TCRdb on the 5' RACE reads, gives a single entry per CDR3 protein. The sample yields about 390,000 distinct CDR3 sequences, 15% to 20% seen once. What was sequenced was PBMCs or a T cell subset sorted from them (not recorded which). These receptors were obtained from a man between 18 and 29 years old who had mild COVID-19 (a few samples of this study predate the infection). Cell type and time point are not known.

In this sample, this clonotype turned up once. J is TRBJ2-2 and V is TRBV7-6; weak D call: TRBD1 (5 bases). Per the germline V gene, CDR1 is SGHVS and CDR2 is FNYEAQ. The CDR3 runs to 14 residues. V gave up 5 bases and J gave up 4 bases, with 11 bases separating them. For the CDR3, the DNA is TGTGCCAGCAGCGTCCGACAGTCCACCGGGGAGCTGTTTTTT. As protein: CASSVRQSTGELFF.

The chain has TRBV6-5 and TRBJ1-5; D gene unclear. Between the trimmed V and J ends, which lost 3 bases and 5 bases, there was a span of 11 bases. This CDR3 is 14 amino acids long. CDR1 MNHEY and CDR2 SVGAGI come from the germline V gene. The CDR3 protein is CASSYSYRDQPQHF. DNA for the CDR3: TGTGCCAGCAGTTATTCCTACCGGGATCAGCCCCAGCATTTT.

The chain recombines TRBV10-3 with TRBJ1-2, with D unresolved. CDR3 length: 16 residues. The germline CDR1 and CDR2 sequences are ENHRY and SYGVKD. Trimming stripped 0 bases from V and 4 bases from J, with 15 bases between. The CDR3 loop is CAISESRPPASYGYTF. The CDR3 region has the DNA TGTGCCATCAGTGAGTCGAGGCCCCCAGCGAGCTATGGCTACACCTTC.

The J gene is TRBJ2-1, the V gene TRBV15; D remains ambiguous. The CDR3 sequence is 14 residues long. Germline CDR1 is LNHNV and CDR2 is YYDKDF (reference sequence). V was trimmed by 3 bases and J by 2 bases, leaving 8 bases between them. The CDR3 reads CATSSAGPYNEQFF. DNA of the CDR3: TGTGCCACCAGCAGTGCAGGCCCCTACAATGAGCAGTTCTTC. The whole variable domain, remainder taken from reference TRBV15 and TRBJ2-1, is DAMVIQNPRYQVTQFGKPVTLSCSQTLNHNVMYWYQQKSSQAPKLLFHYYDKDFNNEADTPDNFQSRRPNTSFCFLDIRSPGLGDTAMYLCATSSAGPYNEQFFGPGTRLTVL.

This clonotype occurred a few times. The chain recombines TRBV24-1 with TRBJ2-5; D call uncertain. Germline CDR1 reads KGHDR; CDR2 reads SFDVKD. This CDR3 has 11 amino acids. Trimming stripped 5 bases from V and 5 bases from J, with 5 bases between. CDR3 protein: CATSAGETQYF. For the CDR3, the DNA is TGTGCCACCAGTGCTGGGGAGACCCAGTACTTC.

Only a few counts were recorded for this clonotype. The chain combines TRBV4-1 with TRBJ1-6; D is unclear. The V gene's germline CDR1 is MGHRA and CDR2 YSYEKL. The CDR3 contains 12 residues. Trimming took 3 bases from V and 10 from J, leaving 7 bases between them. The CDR3 region is CASSHISSPLHF. CDR3 coding DNA: TGCGCCAGCAGCCATATCTCCTCACCCCTCCACTTT.

The chain couples TRBV11-2 to TRBJ2-3, with D maybe TRBD1 (7 bases). The CDR3 covers 15 residues. Germline CDR1 and CDR2: SGHAT and FQNNGV. Trimming cost V 2 bases and J 4 bases, with 13 bases left between them. The CDR3 nucleotides read TGTGCCAGCAGCTTAATTACAGGGGAGGCAGATACGCAGTATTTT. As protein: CASSLITGEADTQYF.